Below, one TCR beta chain is given with its context. The source of the sample is a study of blood T cell repertoires in COVID-19. Study summary: The United States, Italy and Spain supplied acute and convalescent COVID-19 samples. Nucleic acid was either cDNA or gDNA, and it came from T cells, B-cell-depleted T cells, or PBMCs.

Authors' processing steps: Reference gene primer amplification gave estimated nucleated cell counts. Sequenced by immunoSEQ multiplex PCR; TCRdb stores in-frame clones only, minus some. Clonal size and the V and J genes are those of that table, whereas D and trimming came from the DNA. The data show approximately 310,000 clones, more than 75% seen once. The V gene's germline CDR1 is MNHEY and CDR2 SVGEGT. The CDR3 spans 19 residues. V lost 4 bases and J lost 0; bases outside the gene matches: 13. The receptor was isolated from a man between 45 and 60 years old with active or convalescent COVID-19. The chain links TRBV6-2 or TRBV6-3 to TRBJ2-2, with 8 nucleotides matching TRBD2. Sequencing was carried out using peripheral blood. The CDR3 bases are TGTGCCAGCAGTTTTTTTCCCCCCAGCGGGGGAACGAACACCGGGGAGCTGTTTTTT. Translation gives CASSFFPPSGGTNTGELFF.